The 32 T cell receptor beta chains in this list originate from one sample, sequenced in a study of cytomegalovirus exposure and HLA in healthy donors. Researchers ran the PCR with 60 Vbeta and 13 Jbeta primers. Sequencing used immunoSEQ multiplex PCR; TCRdb keeps in-frame clones, though not all of them. The sample records around 78,000 clones, approximately 84% being singletons. Sequenced: PBMCs. Every receptor here comes from a woman aged 45-65 years in good health and CMV-seronegative.

To note about this clone: Other DNA sequences within the sample encode an identical CDR3. The gene calls are TRBV5-1 and TRBJ1-3; D perhaps matches TRBD1 (6 bases). The CDR3 is made up of 15 amino acids. Per germline, CDR1 SGHRS and CDR2 YFSETQ. Trimming took off 0 bases at V and 0 bases at J, with 7 bases between the two ends. The CDR3 DNA follows: TGCGCCAGCAGCTTGGAAGGGGGCTCTGGAAACACCATATATTTT. Its translation is CASSLEGGSGNTIYF.

This clone was recorded a few times. This chain joins TRBV2 and TRBJ1-5; maybe TRBD1 (6 bases). The CDR3 has 14 residues. Trimming cost V 7 bases and J 4 bases, with 14 bases left between them. CDR1 and CDR2 (germline): SNHLY, FYNNEI. CDR3 protein: CASTRRGGNQPQHF. CDR3 coding DNA: TGTGCCAGCACCCGAAGGGGGGGTAATCAGCCCCAGCATTTT.

The V call is TRBV5-4, the J call TRBJ1-1; D may be TRBD1 (5 bases). CDR1 is SGHNT and CDR2 is YYREEE in the germline V gene (reference sequence). The V end was cut by 4 bases, the J end by 3 bases, with 13 bases between. The CDR3 runs to 14 residues. CDR3 nucleotide sequence: TGTGCCAGCAGCCAGCAGGGAGGGGACACTGAAGCTTTCTTT. It yields the protein CASSQQGGDTEAFF.

This rearrangement joins TRBV13 to TRBJ1-3; 7 nucleotides align to TRBD1. Germline V gene sequence: CDR1 PRHDT, CDR2 FYEKMQ (reference sequence). The CDR3 has 18 amino acids. J was trimmed by 4 bases and V by 4 bases; bases with no gene match: 16. The CDR3 protein is CASSWRTGGIVGGNTIYF. As DNA, the CDR3 is TGTGCCAGCAGCTGGCGGACAGGTGGAATCGTCGGGGGAAACACCATATATTTT.

V usage is TRBV5-1 and J usage is TRBJ2-1; 9 positions match TRBD1. The J segment lost 5 bases and the V segment lost 6 bases, leaving 6 bases of the junction unmatched. Germline CDR1 reads SGHRS; CDR2 reads YFSETQ. The length of the CDR3 is 14 residues. In DNA form, the CDR3 reads TGCGCCAGCAACCCGGACAGGGGCCACAATGAGCAGTTCTTC. It codes for CASNPDRGHNEQFF.

CDR3 sequence reads: CASSPFSGGSGGELFF. The CDR3 DNA follows: TGTGCCAGCTCACCGTTCTCGGGGGGATCTGGCGGGGAGCTGTTTTTT. The chain combines TRBV18 with TRBJ2-2, with 7 bases identical to TRBD2. The CDR3 has 16 residues. CDR1 KGHSH and CDR2 LQKENI come from the germline V gene. V was clipped by 3 bases and J by 7 bases; unmatched bases: 11. Looking up the rest from reference TRBV18 and TRBJ2-2 gives the full variable domain: NAGVMQNPRHLVRRRGQEARLRCSPMKGHSHVYWYRQLPEEGLKFMVYLQKENIIDESGMPKERFSAEFPKEGPSILRIQQVVRGDSAAYFCASSPFSGGSGGELFFGEGSRLTVL.

The rearrangement uses TRBV27 and TRBJ2-1; D is possibly TRBD1 (6 bases). Trimming took off 2 bases at V and 10 bases at J, with 9 bases between the two ends. CDR1 MNHEY and CDR2 SMNVEV come from the germline V gene (reference sequence). The CDR3 sequence is 12 residues long. This CDR3 is CASSLQGNEQFF. The CDR3 bases are TGTGCCAGCAGTTTACAGGGGAACGAGCAGTTCTTC.

The rearrangement joins TRBV4-2 to TRBJ2-5; 11 bases match TRBD2. The CDR3 spans 18 residues. The J segment lost 4 bases and the V segment lost 0 bases, leaving 10 bases of the junction unmatched. CDR1 is LGHNA, CDR2 YNFKEQ, per germline. The CDR3 nucleotides are TGTGCCAGCAGCCAAGATATTGGTAGCGGGAGGGCCGGAGAGACCCAGTACTTC. It codes for CASSQDIGSGRAGETQYF.

The rearrangement joins TRBV27 to TRBJ2-5; 7 bases fit TRBD2. The CDR3 contains 15 residues. Germline V gene data show CDR1 as MNHEY and CDR2 as SMNVEV (reference sequence). V lost 4 bases and J lost 5; bases outside the gene matches: 10. The CDR3 region is CASSWGGEVRETQYF. CDR3 in DNA: TGTGCCAGCAGTTGGGGGGGGGAGGTACGGGAGACCCAGTACTTC.

DNA for the CDR3: TGTGCCAGCTCACCAGCCCGGGACAGCCGTGAAGCTTTCTTT. Its translation is CASSPARDSREAFF. The V and J genes are TRBV18 and TRBJ1-1, with 7 bases aligning to TRBD1. In germline, CDR1 is KGHSH, CDR2 LQKENI. This CDR3 contains 14 residues. The trim removed 2 bases at V and 7 bases at J, leaving 7 bases unmatched.

V is TRBV7-8 and J is TRBJ1-1, with 7 bases aligning to TRBD1. Trimming at V came to 5 bases and at J to 5 bases, leaving 5 bases not matched to a gene. The CDR3 has 13 amino acids. CDR1 SGHVS and CDR2 FQNEAQ come from the germline V gene. CDR3 sequence (DNA): TGTGCCAGCAGCCACAGGGGACGGACTGAAGCTTTCTTT. It codes for CASSHRGRTEAFF. The full variable domain, with the rest looked up from reference TRBV7-8 and TRBJ1-1, is GAGVSQSPRYKVAKRGQDVALRCDPISGHVSLFWYQQALGQGPEFLTYFQNEAQLDKSGLPSDRFFAERPEGSVSTLKIQRTQQEDSAVYLCASSHRGRTEAFFGQGTRLTVV.

Comment on this clone: The CDR3 carries no conserved terminal phenylalanine or tryptophan, so it likely arises from a read error. The chain has TRBV6-5 and TRBJ2-3; TRBD1 matches 7 bases. This CDR3 is 15 amino acids long. Trimming took 2 bases from V and 1 from J; bases not matched to a gene: 3. Germline V gene lookup returns CDR1 MNHEY and CDR2 SVGAGI. In DNA, the CDR3 is TGTGCCAGCAGTTACCGTGACAGGGGCACAGATACGCAGTATGTT. It codes for CASSYRDRGTDTQYV.

V gene TRBV7-6 combines with J gene TRBJ2-7, with D perhaps TRBD1 (6 bases). The germline V and J ends were trimmed by 0 bases and 5 bases, with 14 bases remaining between them. The CDR3 spans 15 residues. Germline V lookup: CDR1 SGHVS, CDR2 FNYEAQ. The CDR3 region is CASSLAGHRDNEQYF. The DNA of the CDR3 is TGTGCCAGCAGCTTAGCCGGTCACAGGGATAACGAGCAGTACTTC.

The V call is TRBV9, the J call TRBJ2-1; TRBD1 aligns across 10 bases. The CDR3 is 17 amino acids. The germline gives CDR1 SGDLS, CDR2 YYNGEE. V lost 3 bases to trimming and J lost 7 bases; unmatched junction nucleotides: 13. CDR3 in DNA: TGTGCCAGCAGCGCCCCAAGGGACAGGGGTCGGTTAAATGAGCAGTTCTTC. Protein product: CASSAPRDRGRLNEQFF.

This clone was seen more than once but under ten times. The chain couples TRBV6-6 to TRBJ2-2, with 11 bases matching TRBD1. V lost 5 bases and J lost 7; bases outside the gene matches: 9. The germline V gene has CDR1 MNHNY and CDR2 SVGAGI (reference sequence). CDR3 size: 16 residues. The CDR3 region is CASSTWTGGAFGELFF. The CDR3 bases are TGTGCCAGCAGTACCTGGACAGGGGGCGCGTTCGGGGAGCTGTTTTTT.

J is TRBJ2-5 and V is TRBV6-1, with unresolved D. This CDR3 region has 13 residues. V was clipped by 3 bases and J by 3 bases, with 8 bases between them. CDR1 MNHNS and CDR2 SASEGT come from the germline V gene. The CDR3 DNA sequence: TGTGCCAGCAGTGATGAATTAGAAGAGACCCAGTACTTC. Protein sequence: CASSDELEETQYF.

The chain employs TRBV9 and TRBJ2-1; TRBD2 agrees at 9 bases. Germline V gene data show CDR1 as SGDLS and CDR2 as YYNGEE. V lost 4 bases, J lost 3 bases, and 5 bases stayed unmatched. CDR3 length: 15 amino acids. Here the CDR3 reads CASSSSGENYNEQFF. Written as DNA, the CDR3 is TGTGCCAGCAGCTCTAGCGGGGAGAACTACAATGAGCAGTTCTTC.

The gene calls are TRBV20-1 and TRBJ1-2; D perhaps matches TRBD1 (5 bases). The germline V gene has CDR1 DFQATT and CDR2 SNEGSKA (reference sequence). This CDR3 has 11 amino acids. In DNA form, the CDR3 reads TGCACCGCAGGGTCCAACTATGGCTACACCTTC. This translates into CTAGSNYGYTF.

The chain uses TRBV2 and TRBJ2-5; 9 bases match TRBD1. CDR3 length equals 15 residues. The junction had 10 bases not matched to a gene; V was cut back by 6 bases and J by 5 bases. Germline V lookup: CDR1 SNHLY, CDR2 FYNNEI. CDR3: CASSLGTGRVETQYF. Written as DNA, the CDR3 is TGTGCCAGCAGCCTAGGGACAGGGAGGGTGGAGACCCAGTACTTC.

This chain uses TRBV5-4 with TRBJ2-7; TRBD1 matches at 10 bases. This CDR3 contains 15 residues. The V gene end was trimmed by 4 bases and the J gene end by 1 base; junction bases not matched to a gene: 5. CDR1 SGHNT and CDR2 YYREEE come from the germline V gene (reference sequence). CDR3 protein: CASSPGTGDSYEQYF. CDR3 in DNA: TGTGCCAGCAGCCCAGGGACAGGGGATTCCTACGAGCAGTACTTC.

In DNA form, the CDR3 reads TGTGCCAGTAGCCTAGCGGGAGGAGACGGGGAGCTGTTTTTT. Protein product: CASSLAGGDGELFF. The chain joins TRBV19 to TRBJ2-2, with TRBD2 identical over 11 bases. Trimming at V came to 6 bases and at J to 7 bases, leaving 4 bases not matched to a gene. CDR3 length: 14 amino acids. Germline lookup yields CDR1 LNHDA and CDR2 SQIVND (reference sequence).

This chain connects TRBV6-6 to TRBJ2-2; 9 bases are a match to TRBD1. Germline V gene data show CDR1 as MNHNY and CDR2 as SVGAGI (reference sequence). V dropped 6 bases and J dropped 5; count of bases not matched to a gene: 10. The CDR3 totals 16 residues. DNA of the CDR3: TGTGCCAGCAGCCCCCCGGACAGGGGATTTACCGGGGAGCTGTTTTTT. Encoded protein: CASSPPDRGFTGELFF.

The chain recombines TRBV4-1 with TRBJ2-7; D perhaps matches TRBD1 (6 bases). Germline CDR1 reads MGHRA; CDR2 reads YSYEKL. This CDR3 comprises 15 residues. The V end lost 2 bases, the J end lost 0 bases, and 11 bases lay between the germline ends. The DNA for the CDR3 is TGCGCCAGCAGCCAATCGACAGGCTCCTCCTACGAGCAGTACTTC. Protein sequence: CASSQSTGSSYEQYF.

This chain uses TRBV28 with TRBJ1-2, with D possibly TRBD1 on 6 matching bases. The V end was cut by 1 base, the J end by 8 bases, with 14 bases between. From germline, CDR1 is MDHEN and CDR2 SYDVKM. CDR3 size: 14 residues. The CDR3, as DNA: TGTGCCAGCAGTTTATCGGTACAGAGGGGGGGCTACACCTTC. Amino acid sequence: CASSLSVQRGGYTF.

V usage is TRBV19 and J usage is TRBJ1-2; 8 bases are shared with TRBD1. Germline V lookup: CDR1 LNHDA, CDR2 SQIVND (reference sequence). The CDR3 is 15 amino acids. The trim removed 6 bases at V and 1 base at J, leaving 7 bases unmatched. CDR3 coding DNA: TGTGCCAGTAGGCATGACAGGGGCGGTAACTATGGCTACACCTTC. Translated: CASRHDRGGNYGYTF.

The CDR3 loop reads CASSLQGSMNTEAFF. In DNA, the CDR3 is TGTGCCAGTAGTCTACAGGGGAGCATGAACACTGAAGCTTTCTTT. The V call is TRBV19, the J call TRBJ1-1; 7 positions agree with TRBD1. V was clipped by 5 bases and J by 0 bases; unmatched bases: 6. The germline CDR1 and CDR2 sequences are LNHDA and SQIVND (reference sequence). The CDR3 runs 15 residues.

The V gene is TRBV28, the J gene TRBJ2-1; D not certain. CDR3 size: 15 residues. The germline V and J ends were trimmed by 6 bases and 9 bases, with 21 bases remaining between them. The V gene's germline CDR1 is MDHEN and CDR2 SYDVKM. The CDR3 loop reads CASSLISIPIGEQFF. DNA for the CDR3: TGTGCCAGCAGCCTAATTAGTATTCCTATCGGTGAGCAGTTCTTC.

The chain is built from TRBV27 and TRBJ2-3; maybe TRBD2 (7 bases). In germline, CDR1 is MNHEY, CDR2 SMNVEV (reference sequence). Trimming pared 6 bases from V and 4 bases from J, leaving 23 bases between. The CDR3 is 17 residues long. The CDR3 is CASRSGQLGAGADTQYF. CDR3 coding DNA: TGTGCCAGCAGATCCGGACAGTTAGGGGCGGGGGCAGATACGCAGTATTTT.

V usage is TRBV11-3 and J usage is TRBJ2-5, with D tentatively TRBD1 (6 bases). The CDR3 is 13 residues long. The ends were cut back, 1 base at V and 5 bases at J, with 8 bases in the middle. Germline V gene data show CDR1 as SGHNT and CDR2 as YENEEA. The CDR3: CASSLAGVETQYF. The CDR3 nucleotides are TGTGCCAGCAGCTTAGCAGGGGTGGAGACCCAGTACTTC.

The J gene is TRBJ2-1, the V gene TRBV27, with 10 bases aligning to TRBD2. This CDR3 comprises 15 residues. J was trimmed by 7 bases and V by 6 bases; bases with no gene match: 9. CDR1 is MNHEY, CDR2 SMNVEV, per germline (reference sequence). Here the CDR3 DNA reads TGTGCCAGCAGGCCAGCGGGAGGGCCTAGTAATGAGCAGTTCTTC. It encodes CASRPAGGPSNEQFF.

J is TRBJ2-5 and V is TRBV6-5; 8 nucleotides line up with TRBD1. Trimming took 2 bases from V and 4 from J; bases not matched to a gene: 9. CDR1 MNHEY and CDR2 SVGAGI come from the germline V gene. The CDR3 loop spans 16 amino acids. The CDR3 loop reads CASSYGPGQGGETQYF. DNA of the CDR3: TGTGCCAGCAGTTACGGCCCCGGACAGGGTGGAGAGACCCAGTACTTC.

This clone was recorded once. The chain employs TRBV11-2 and TRBJ2-7, with 9 bases fitting TRBD1. V lost 3 bases to trimming and J lost 2 bases; unmatched junction nucleotides: 2. This CDR3 is built from 14 residues. CDR1 SGHAT and CDR2 FQNNGV come from the germline V gene. The CDR3 DNA reads as TGTGCCAGCAGCTTTCGGGACAGGGCCTACGAGCAGTACTTC. Residues: CASSFRDRAYEQYF. Using reference TRBV11-2 and TRBJ2-7 for the parts outside the CDR3, the full variable domain is EAGVAQSPRYKIIEKRQSVAFWCNPISGHATLYWYQQILGQGPKLLIQFQNNGVVDDSQLPKDRFSAERLKGVDSTLKIQPAKLEDSAVYLCASSFRDRAYEQYFGPGTRLTVT.